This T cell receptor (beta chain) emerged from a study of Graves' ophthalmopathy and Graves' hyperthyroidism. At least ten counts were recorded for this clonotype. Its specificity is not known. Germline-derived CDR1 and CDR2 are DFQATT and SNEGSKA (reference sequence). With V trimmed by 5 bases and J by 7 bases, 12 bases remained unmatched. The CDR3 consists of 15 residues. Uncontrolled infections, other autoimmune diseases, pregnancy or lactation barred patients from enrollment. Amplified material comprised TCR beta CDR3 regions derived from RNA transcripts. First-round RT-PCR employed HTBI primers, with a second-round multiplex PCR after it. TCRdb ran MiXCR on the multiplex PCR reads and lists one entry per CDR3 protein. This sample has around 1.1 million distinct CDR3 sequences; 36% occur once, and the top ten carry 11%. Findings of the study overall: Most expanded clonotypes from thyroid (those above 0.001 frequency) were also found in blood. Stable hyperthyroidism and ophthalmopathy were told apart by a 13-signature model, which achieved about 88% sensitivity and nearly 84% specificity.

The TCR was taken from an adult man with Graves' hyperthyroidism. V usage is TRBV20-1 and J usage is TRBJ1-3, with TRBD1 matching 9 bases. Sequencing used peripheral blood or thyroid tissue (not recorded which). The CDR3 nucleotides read TGCAGTGCTGGTGATCGGACAGGGGTGACGAACACCATATATTTT. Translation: CSAGDRTGVTNTIYF.